One sample yielded the 24 T cell receptor beta chains listed below, sequenced in a study of OX40 agonist ivuxolimab in advanced cancers. Assay used: immunoSEQ multiplex PCR; TCRdb lists only in-frame clones, some missing. The table lists around 80,000 clones, roughly 89% of them singletons, with roughly 0.18% in the top ten. The sequencing here drew on CD4+ or CD8+ T cells sorted from blood, taken in a trial of the OX40 agonist ivuxolimab. The receptors were gathered from an adult with an advanced solid tumor such as melanoma, head and neck, liver or kidney cancer.

V usage is TRBV7-8 and J usage is TRBJ1-1, with a possible D match to TRBD1 (5 bases). The CDR3 has 15 residues. CDR1 and CDR2 from the germline V gene are SGHVS and FQNEAQ. The V end was cut by 5 bases, the J end by 4 bases, with 17 bases between. The CDR3 region is CASSRGEGRGTEAFF. As DNA, the CDR3 is TGTGCCAGCAGCCGAGGGGAGGGGAGAGGCACTGAAGCTTTCTTT.

CDR3 amino acids: CASSEGQGGKLFF. The CDR3 DNA sequence: TGTGCCAGCAGTGAGGGACAGGGGGGAAAACTGTTTTTT. This chain connects TRBV6-1 to TRBJ1-4; 11 bases align to TRBD1. This CDR3 is built from 13 residues. The ends lost 3 bases at V and 10 bases at J; junction bases unmatched: 1. Germline CDR1 reads MNHNS; CDR2 reads SASEGT.

The rearrangement uses TRBV7-6 and TRBJ2-2; D not certain. From germline, CDR1 is SGHVS and CDR2 FNYEAQ. The CDR3 has 16 residues. Trimming left V 5 bases short and J 2 bases short, with 15 bases between. DNA for the CDR3: TGTGCCAGCAGCCCGCCCCCGGCCTCAAACACCGGGGAGCTGTTTTTT. The encoded protein is CASSPPPASNTGELFF.

In this sample, this clone turned up once. This chain uses TRBV11-2 with TRBJ1-6; D possibly corresponds to TRBD1 (6 bases). The CDR3 spans 12 residues. The V and J ends lost 10 bases and 6 bases respectively, with 10 bases between them. Germline-derived CDR1 and CDR2 are SGHAT and FQNNGV. The CDR3 protein is CATQGRNSPLHF. The DNA of the CDR3 is TGTGCCACACAGGGTCGTAATTCACCCCTCCACTTT.

This sequence joins TRBV15 and TRBJ1-2; D is uncertain. Germline-derived CDR1 and CDR2 are LNHNV and YYDKDF (reference sequence). Deletions cut 0 bases from V and 10 bases from J, with 9 bases between. The CDR3 contains 12 residues. CDR3 bases: TGTGCCACCAGCAGAGATAGGACTTACTACACCTTC. Residues: CATSRDRTYYTF.

V usage is TRBV29-1 and J usage is TRBJ2-2, with a tentative D call TRBD1 (6 bases). The CDR3 covers 13 residues. The V gene lost 7 bases and the J gene lost 6 bases, with 15 bases spanning the gap. CDR1 SQVTM and CDR2 ANQGSEA come from the germline V gene. DNA for the CDR3: TGCAGCGCCAGCAACAGGGCTTCCGGGGAGCTGTTTTTT. Its translation is CSASNRASGELFF.

The chain joins TRBV5-6 to TRBJ2-2; TRBD2 agrees at 9 bases. The CDR3 is 19 residues long. The J segment lost 7 bases and the V segment lost 5 bases, leaving 21 bases of the junction unmatched. CDR1 is SGHDT and CDR2 is YYEEEE in the germline V gene. The CDR3 reads CASSVKWGVAGATVGELFF. For the CDR3, the DNA is TGTGCCAGCAGTGTCAAGTGGGGGGTAGCGGGAGCAACGGTCGGGGAGCTGTTTTTT. The whole variable domain, filled in from reference TRBV5-6 and TRBJ2-2, reads DAGVTQSPTHLIKTRGQQVTLRCSPKSGHDTVSWYQQALGQGPQFIFQYYEEEERQRGNFPDRFSGHQFPNYSSELNVNALLLGDSALYLCASSVKWGVAGATVGELFFGEGSRLTVL.

The rearrangement joins TRBV19 to TRBJ2-7; D call uncertain. V shed 5 bases and J shed 4 bases, with 12 bases lying between them. Germline CDR1 LNHDA, CDR2 SQIVND (reference sequence). The CDR3 is made up of 13 amino acids. CDR3 amino acids: CASSPTDRYEQYF. CDR3 bases: TGTGCCAGTAGTCCGACTGACCGATACGAGCAGTACTTC.

The chain couples TRBV7-2 to TRBJ2-2, with 7 bases identical to TRBD2. J was trimmed by 7 bases and V by 1 base; bases with no gene match: 6. The CDR3 contains 15 residues. Germline V CDR1 and CDR2: SGHTA, FQGNSA. This CDR3 reads CASSLEGLGFGELFF. The CDR3 coding sequence is TGTGCCAGCAGCTTAGAAGGACTAGGATTCGGGGAGCTGTTTTTT.

This clone was observed a few times. V is TRBV7-3 and J is TRBJ2-1; 7 positions agree with TRBD2. CDR1 is SGHTA and CDR2 is FQGTGA in the germline V gene. The ends lost 3 bases at V and 2 bases at J; junction bases unmatched: 4. This CDR3 region has 15 residues. Written as DNA, the CDR3 is TGTGCCAGCAGCTTTGATGCGGGAGCCTACAATGAGCAGTTCTTC. It codes for CASSFDAGAYNEQFF.

This clone came up once. The chain carries TRBV4-1 and TRBJ2-7; D is unclear. This CDR3 region has 15 residues. In germline, CDR1 is MGHRA, CDR2 YSYEKL. Trimming took off 0 bases at V and 2 bases at J, with 11 bases between the two ends. The chain's CDR3 is CASSQEGPGPYEQYF. In DNA, the CDR3 is TGCGCCAGCAGCCAAGAAGGCCCGGGCCCCTACGAGCAGTACTTC.

The chain combines TRBV7-5 with TRBJ2-1. TRBV7-5 is a pseudogene. This CDR3 is 12 amino acids long. CDR3 bases: TGTGCCAGCAGCTTAGATTGGAATGAGCAGTTCTTC. Protein: CASSLDWNEQFF.

The rearrangement links TRBV11-2 to TRBJ2-7; no definite D call. This CDR3 has 12 amino acids. CDR1 and CDR2 (germline): SGHAT, FQNNGV. Trimming took off 1 base at V and 2 bases at J, with 3 bases between the two ends. The CDR3 protein is CASSLVPYEQYF. CDR3 bases: TGTGCCAGCAGCTTAGTCCCCTACGAGCAGTACTTC. Filled out from reference TRBV11-2 and TRBJ2-7, the complete variable domain reads EAGVAQSPRYKIIEKRQSVAFWCNPISGHATLYWYQQILGQGPKLLIQFQNNGVVDDSQLPKDRFSAERLKGVDSTLKIQPAKLEDSAVYLCASSLVPYEQYFGPGTRLTVT.

The chain uses TRBV7-8 and TRBJ2-2; D is undetermined. The germline V gene encodes CDR1 SGHVS and CDR2 FQNEAQ. This CDR3 is 13 amino acids long. V was shortened by 1 base and J by 8 bases, with 8 bases between the two germline ends. CDR3 residues: CASSLVGFGELFF. The DNA of the CDR3 is TGTGCCAGCAGCTTAGTTGGATTTGGGGAGCTGTTTTTT.

This sequence joins TRBV10-2 and TRBJ2-3; D may be TRBD1 (6 bases). CDR3 length: 14 amino acids. Germline V lookup: CDR1 WSHSY, CDR2 SAAADI. V lost 6 bases and J lost 3, with 13 bases in between. CDR3 in amino acids: CASRSNRATDTQYF. The CDR3 DNA sequence: TGCGCCAGCAGATCCAACAGGGCTACAGATACGCAGTATTTT.

The CDR3 sequence is CASSSSLAGVGETQYF. The DNA for the CDR3 is TGCGCCAGCAGCTCGTCCCTAGCGGGAGTTGGAGAGACCCAGTACTTC. This chain joins TRBV5-1 and TRBJ2-5; 10 bases fit TRBD2. V lost 3 bases and J lost 4; bases outside the gene matches: 9. There are 16 residues in the CDR3. The germline V gene has CDR1 SGHRS and CDR2 YFSETQ.

The V call is TRBV6-5, the J call TRBJ2-1; 8 nucleotides match TRBD2. V trimming: 5 bases; J trimming: 0 bases; junction bases outside the gene matches: 3. Germline V gene lookup returns CDR1 MNHEY and CDR2 SVGAGI. This CDR3 contains 15 residues. The CDR3 DNA reads as TGTGCCAGCAGTACAAGCGGGAGCTCCTACAATGAGCAGTTCTTC. Protein product: CASSTSGSSYNEQFF.

The DNA for the CDR3 is TGTGCCAGCAGGCTAGACGGGGGAGATGAAAAACTGTTTTTT. Translating it yields CASRLDGGDEKLFF. The chain uses TRBV27 and TRBJ1-4; possible D gene TRBD1, 5 bases. Trimming removed 6 bases from V and 6 bases from J, with 14 bases in between. The CDR3 extends over 14 amino acids. The V gene's germline CDR1 is MNHEY and CDR2 SMNVEV (reference sequence).

J is TRBJ1-2 and V is TRBV19, with 9 bases aligning to TRBD1. Germline V CDR1 and CDR2: LNHDA, SQIVND (reference sequence). CDR3 length equals 15 residues. With V trimmed by 5 bases and J by 3 bases, 7 bases remained unmatched. CDR3 region: CASSSHTGGDYGYTF. CDR3 sequence (DNA): TGTGCCAGTAGTTCACACACAGGGGGCGACTATGGCTACACCTTC.

This chain links TRBV6-1 with TRBJ2-7; 10 positions match TRBD1. The CDR3 has 16 amino acids. The V segment lost 3 bases and the J segment 1 base; nucleotides outside the gene matches: 6. Per the germline V gene, CDR1 is MNHNS and CDR2 is SASEGT. CDR3 amino acids: CASSESWTGGSYEQYF. The CDR3 region has the DNA TGTGCCAGCAGTGAGAGCTGGACAGGGGGTTCCTACGAGCAGTACTTC.

The chain carries TRBV2 and TRBJ1-6; perhaps TRBD1 as D (5 bases). The V end was cut by 4 bases, the J end by 9 bases, with 13 bases between. This CDR3 contains 14 residues. Germline V lookup: CDR1 SNHLY, CDR2 FYNNEI. This chain's CDR3 is CASSVDSVASPLHF. The DNA of the CDR3 is TGTGCCAGCAGTGTAGACAGCGTGGCTTCACCCCTCCACTTT.

This chain connects TRBV12-5 to TRBJ1-2; TRBD1 agrees at 8 bases. Germline V gene lookup returns CDR1 LGHNT and CDR2 FRNRAP. The CDR3 sequence is 14 residues long. With 0 bases clipped from V and 7 bases from J, the junction kept 4 bases outside the gene matches. The CDR3 coding sequence is TGTGCTAGTGGTTTGGTGACAGGGGCGGGTGGCTACACCTTC. Encoded protein: CASGLVTGAGGYTF.

The chain links TRBV5-1 to TRBJ2-1; 10 positions agree with TRBD2. This CDR3 is 15 amino acids long. The V segment lost 3 bases and the J segment 0 bases; nucleotides outside the gene matches: 0. Germline V lookup: CDR1 SGHRS, CDR2 YFSETQ. The CDR3 sequence: CASSSSGSSYNEQFF. CDR3 sequence (DNA): TGCGCCAGCAGCTCTAGCGGGAGCTCCTACAATGAGCAGTTCTTC.

V gene TRBV25-1 combines with J gene TRBJ2-7, with D tentatively TRBD2 (6 bases). The ends were cut back, 4 bases at V and 4 bases at J, with 8 bases in the middle. CDR3 length: 12 residues. Per germline, CDR1 MGHDK and CDR2 SYGVNS. CDR3 sequence: CASSVAGYEQYF. DNA for the CDR3: TGTGCCAGCAGTGTTGCGGGGTACGAGCAGTACTTC.